The 10 T cell receptor beta chains listed next were all sequenced from one sample in a study of T cell responses to AZD1222 COVID-19 vaccine. Sequencing was performed with immunoSEQ multiplex PCR; in TCRdb, only in-frame clones are kept and a portion is missing. The sample lists about 100,000 clones; around 91% were seen once. The sample was peripheral blood, taken on day 0 of AZD1222 vaccination. The receptors originated from an adult in good health.

V usage is TRBV6-2 or TRBV6-3 and J usage is TRBJ2-1, with a weak D call TRBD2 (5 bases). Germline-derived CDR1 and CDR2 are MNHEY and SVGEGT. With 2 bases removed from V and 12 bases from J, the gap between germline ends came to 14 bases. The length of the CDR3 is 13 residues. The CDR3 nucleotides are TGTGCCAGCAGTTACCGGTATGAGGGTTGGCAGTTCTTC. Amino acid sequence: CASSYRYEGWQFF.

The V gene is TRBV4-1, the J gene TRBJ2-3, with D perhaps matching TRBD2 (6 bases). Trimming took off 4 bases at V and 2 bases at J, with 16 bases between the two ends. CDR3 length equals 16 residues. Per the germline V gene, CDR1 is MGHRA and CDR2 is YSYEKL. Here the CDR3 reads CASSPYAGLNTDTQYF. In DNA form, the CDR3 reads TGCGCCAGCAGCCCCTACGCGGGGCTTAACACAGATACGCAGTATTTT.

This chain connects TRBV5-8 to TRBJ1-5; a weak D match, TRBD1 (6 bases). Germline loops: CDR1 SGHTS, CDR2 YDEGEE. The CDR3 contains 15 residues. V lost 0 bases and J 8 bases, leaving 15 bases between the germline ends. The CDR3 sequence: CASSLGGTHIKPQHF. Written as DNA, the CDR3 is TGTGCCAGCAGCTTGGGGGGGACACACATCAAGCCCCAGCATTTT.

This clone was seen a handful of times. This sequence joins TRBV21-1 and TRBJ1-5. TRBV21-1 is designated a pseudogene. CDR3 length: 15 residues. In DNA, the CDR3 is TGTGCCAGCAGCAAACTGCGGGATAGCAATCAGCCCCAGCATTTT. Its translation: CASSKLRDSNQPQHF.

The genes are TRBV6-1 and TRBJ2-2; perhaps TRBD2 as D (6 bases). CDR3 length equals 17 residues. From germline, CDR1 is MNHNS and CDR2 SASEGT. V was clipped by 1 base and J by 5 bases, with 17 bases between them. The CDR3 nucleotides read TGTGCCAGCAGTGAAGAGGTGGGACTCTTCCTGACCGGGGAGCTGTTTTTT. It yields the protein CASSEEVGLFLTGELFF.

CDR3 region: CASYRVGYTEAFF. For the CDR3, the DNA is TGTGCCAGTTACAGGGTCGGCTACACTGAAGCTTTCTTT. The V and J genes are TRBV6-5 and TRBJ1-1, with D possibly being TRBD1 (6 bases). V lost 9 bases, J lost 3 bases, and 14 bases lay in between. The CDR3 contains 13 residues. Germline V CDR1 and CDR2: MNHEY, SVGAGI.

In DNA form, the CDR3 reads TGTGCCAGCAGCCCTCCGCGTTCGGGGCTGAACACTGAAGCTTTCTTT. Protein: CASSPPRSGLNTEAFF. V and J are TRBV9 and TRBJ1-1; possibly TRBD1 for D (5 bases). With 4 bases removed from V and 0 bases from J, the gap between germline ends came to 16 bases. There are 16 residues in the CDR3. The germline V gene encodes CDR1 SGDLS and CDR2 YYNGEE.

The chain carries TRBV12-3 or TRBV12-4 and TRBJ1-5; D gene ambiguous. CDR3 length: 13 residues. Trimming removed 3 bases at V and 0 bases at J, with 3 bases between. CDR3 DNA sequence: TGTGCCAGCAGTTTTGATAGCAATCAGCCCCAGCATTTT. The encoded protein is CASSFDSNQPQHF.

The chain uses TRBV6-5 and TRBJ2-7, with 8 bases that match TRBD1. Trimming took 5 bases from V and 2 from J; bases not matched to a gene: 2. CDR1 is MNHEY, CDR2 SVGAGI, per germline. The CDR3 loop spans 13 amino acids. In DNA, the CDR3 is TGTGCCAGCAGTCGGACAGGGACCTACGAGCAGTACTTC. Translation gives CASSRTGTYEQYF.

The chain carries TRBV30 and TRBJ2-1; either TRBD1 or TRBD2 may supply D (5 bases each). Germline lookup yields CDR1 GTSNPN and CDR2 SVGIG (reference sequence). V was clipped by 3 bases and J by 8 bases, with 17 bases between them. This CDR3 region has 14 residues. The CDR3, as DNA: TGTGCCTGGAGGTGGGGGTTGAGGACGTATGAGCAGTTCTTC. The encoded protein is CAWRWGLRTYEQFF. Variable domain in full (rest from reference TRBV30 and TRBJ2-1): SQTIHQWPATLVQPVGSPLSLECTVEGTSNPNLYWYRQAAGRGLQLLFYSVGIGQISSEVPQNLSASRPQDRQFILSSKKLLLSDSGFYLCAWRWGLRTYEQFFGPGTRLTVL.